Listed here is a single T cell receptor (beta chain). Its antigen is not identified. The data belong to a study of cytotoxic CD8 clonotypes in ibrutinib-treated CLL. Study context: Response was recorded as partial in some 24 patients and complete in 2; at median approximately 63 months, approximately 15 remained remitted and approximately twelve had progressed.

Generated by immunoSEQ multiplex PCR, the TCRdb table keeps only in-frame clones and is missing some. Here the sample spans 250,000 to 350,000 clones, around 69% being singletons. CDR3 length: 19 amino acids. Germline loops: CDR1 MDHEN, CDR2 SYDVKM. V lost 5 bases, J lost 1 base, and 24 bases lay in between. Findings of the study overall: Increased clonality at ibrutinib response gave way to a return toward baseline at progression.

The origin of this receptor is a human donor with chronic lymphocytic leukemia. Sequencing used PBMCs, obtained at disease progression, from a patient treated with ibrutinib. The chain employs TRBV28 and TRBJ1-5; TRBD1 is a possible D gene (6 bases). Here the CDR3 reads CASSAPGGATYGSNQPQHF. The CDR3 DNA is TGTGCCAGCAGTGCCCCTGGGGGGGCGACTTATGGAAGCAATCAGCCCCAGCATTTT.